This T cell receptor (beta chain) was sequenced for a study of post-analysis software for immune sequencing data. Study-wide context: Disease courses included relapsing-remitting, secondary progressive and progressive-relapsing multiple sclerosis. General study findings and limits: With TRBV5-6, TRBV5-1 and TRBV20-1 included, about five TRBV segments were more frequent in patients than in controls. By F measure, strong co-clustering occurred among samples prepared in the same batch.

This clonotype was detected a few times. Its antigen is not identified. V trimming: 3 bases; J trimming: 7 bases; junction bases outside the gene matches: 14. Germline assignment: CDR1 LGHNA and CDR2 YSLEER. The CDR3 is made up of 18 amino acids. Unique molecular identifiers featured in each of the TCR beta cDNA libraries. TCRdb reprocessed the PCR reads with MiXCR, giving one entry per CDR3 protein. The repertoire consists of hundreds of thousands of distinct CDR3 sequences, with over 45% occurring once and the leading ten covering roughly 10%. This TCR derives from a girl aged 2 to 9 with multiple sclerosis. The J gene is TRBJ2-1, the V gene TRBV4-3; TRBD1 matches at 11 bases. The specimen sequenced was blood. The CDR3 reads CASSQYLPDRGQFNEQFF. The CDR3 region has the DNA TGCGCCAGCAGCCAGTACCTCCCGGACAGGGGGCAGTTTAATGAGCAGTTCTTC.